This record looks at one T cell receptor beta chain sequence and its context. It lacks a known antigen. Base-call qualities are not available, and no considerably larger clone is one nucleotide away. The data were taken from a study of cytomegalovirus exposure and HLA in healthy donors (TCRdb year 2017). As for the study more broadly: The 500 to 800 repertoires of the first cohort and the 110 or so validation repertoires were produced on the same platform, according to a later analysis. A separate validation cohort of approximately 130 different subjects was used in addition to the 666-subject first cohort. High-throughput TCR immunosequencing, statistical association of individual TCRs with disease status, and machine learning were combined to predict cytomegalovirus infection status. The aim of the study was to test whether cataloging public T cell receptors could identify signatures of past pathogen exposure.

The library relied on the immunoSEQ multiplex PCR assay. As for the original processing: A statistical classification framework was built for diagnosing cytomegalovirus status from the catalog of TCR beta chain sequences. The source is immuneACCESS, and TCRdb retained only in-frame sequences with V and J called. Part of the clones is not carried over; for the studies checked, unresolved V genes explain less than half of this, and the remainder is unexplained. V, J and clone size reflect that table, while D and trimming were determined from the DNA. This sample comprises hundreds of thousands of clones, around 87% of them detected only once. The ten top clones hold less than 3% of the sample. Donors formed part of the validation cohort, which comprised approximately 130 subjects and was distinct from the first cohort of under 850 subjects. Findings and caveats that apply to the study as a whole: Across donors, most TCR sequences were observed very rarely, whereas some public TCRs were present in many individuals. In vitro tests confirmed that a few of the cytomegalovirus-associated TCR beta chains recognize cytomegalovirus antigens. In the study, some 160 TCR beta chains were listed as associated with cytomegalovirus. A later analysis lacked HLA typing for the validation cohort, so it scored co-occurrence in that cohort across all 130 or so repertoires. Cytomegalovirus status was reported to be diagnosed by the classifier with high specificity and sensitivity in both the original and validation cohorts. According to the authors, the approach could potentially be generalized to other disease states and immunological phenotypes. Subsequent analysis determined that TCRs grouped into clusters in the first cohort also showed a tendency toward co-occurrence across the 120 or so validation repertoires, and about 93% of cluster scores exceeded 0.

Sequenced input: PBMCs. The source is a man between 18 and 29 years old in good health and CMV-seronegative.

The CDR3 reads CASSPARGLSYEQYF. The base sequence is TGTGCCAGCAGCCCCGCCAGGGGGCTTTCCTACGAGCAGTACTTC. The sequence links TRBV7-2 to TRBJ2-7; TRBD1 lines up with 8 middle nucleotides. The CDR3 starts with the cysteine, ends with the phenylalanine, and has 15 residues. Solely the CDR3 DNA is kept, with 45 bases framed from the first base. The germline V gene specifies SGHTA as CDR1 and FQGNSA as CDR2. From V the trimming removes 5 bases and from J it removes 1 base, while the gene matches leave 7 bases of the junction unaccounted for.